These T cell receptor beta chains were read from a single sample in a study of blood T cell repertoires in COVID-19. Generated by immunoSEQ multiplex PCR, the TCRdb table keeps only in-frame clones and is missing some. The sample yields 120,000 to 150,000 clones, around four fifths seen once. Specimen: peripheral blood. These receptors all stem from a human donor in a cohort sampled during active COVID-19. Each CDR3 is given with its conserved first and last residue. A D gene is named only where the DNA matches it firmly. A clone size is listed for some rows: how often the clone was seen (once, few, many), or a class if it is expanded.

J,D,V,size,length,DNA,CDR3
TRBJ1-2,TRBD1,TRBV12-3/TRBV12-4,.,13,TGTGCCAGCAAAACCCGGGACAGGGTGGGCTACACCTTC,CASKTRDRVGYTF
TRBJ2-5,TRBD1,TRBV2,.,14,TGTGCCAGCGGGGGGACAGGGAGAATGGAGACCCAGTACTTC,CASGGTGRMETQYF
TRBJ2-3,TRBD2,TRBV3-1/TRBV3-2,few,17,TGTGCCAGCAGCCAAGACCTCAGCGGGATTAGCACAGATACGCAGTATTTT,CASSQDLSGISTDTQYF
TRBJ1-3,.,TRBV9,few,15,TGTGCCAGCAACGCTGGGGGGGGAGCTGGAAACACCATATATTTT,CASNAGGGAGNTIYF
TRBJ2-1,TRBD2,TRBV5-1,.,16,TGCGCCAGCAGCTCAAACCGACTAGCGGGAGTGGGTGAGCAGTTCTTC,CASSSNRLAGVGEQFF
TRBJ1-1,TRBD1,TRBV12-3/TRBV12-4,.,13,TGTGCCAGCAGGTTGGACAGGGCCTATGAAGCTTTCTTT,CASRLDRAYEAFF
TRBJ2-5,.,TRBV5-4,.,14,TGTGCCAGCAGCTTTGACAGCTCCCAAGAGACCCAGTACTTC,CASSFDSSQETQYF
TRBJ1-1,.,TRBV6-5,few,16,TGTGCCAGCAGTTACCACGGAACCGGGAGGTACACTGAAGCTTTCTTT,CASSYHGTGRYTEAFF
TRBJ2-3,.,TRBV24-1,.,15,TGTGCCACCAGTGATTTTGGCAGGGTCCCAGATACGCAGTATTTT,CATSDFGRVPDTQYF
TRBJ2-7,TRBD2,TRBV6-5,once,14,TGTGCCAGCAGTTACTTCGGGGGGAACTACGAGCAGTACTTC,CASSYFGGNYEQYF
TRBJ1-1,.,TRBV3-1/TRBV3-2,few,13,TGTGCCAGCAGCCAAGGTGGGGGGACTGAAGCTTTCTTT,CASSQGGGTEAFF
TRBJ2-3,.,TRBV5-8,.,12,TGTGCCAGCAGCTTGGCCCTAGATACGCAGTATTTT,CASSLALDTQYF
TRBJ1-3,.,TRBV5-1,.,13,TGCGCCAGCAGCGAGGGGAGGGGAAACACCATATATTTT,CASSEGRGNTIYF
TRBJ1-4,TRBD1,TRBV7-9,.,14,TGTGCCAGCAGCTCAACAGGGGCTAATGAAAAACTGTTTTTT,CASSSTGANEKLFF
TRBJ1-2,TRBD1,TRBV25-1,.,13,TGTGCCAGCAAAGACAGGGTTGGGTATGGCTACACCTTC,CASKDRVGYGYTF
TRBJ2-2,.,TRBV7-7,.,17,TGTGCTAGCAGCCCTATCCGAGGTTACACGAACACCGGGGAGCTGTTTTTT,CASSPIRGYTNTGELFF
TRBJ2-3,.,TRBV7-9,.,16,TGTGCCAGCAGCTCCGGCGATAGCGGACGCACAGATACGCAGTATTTT,CASSSGDSGRTDTQYF
TRBJ2-3,.,TRBV27,.,15,TGTGCCAGCAGTTTAGCGGGCCCGGAGGTAGATACGCAGTATTTT,CASSLAGPEVDTQYF
TRBJ2-1,.,TRBV6-5,.,13,TGTGCCAGCAGTAGTCTCTGGCGGGATGAGCAGTTCTTC,CASSSLWRDEQFF
TRBJ2-7,TRBD1,TRBV5-6,few,13,TGTGCCAGCAGCTCCGGGACAGGGTACGAGCAGTACTTC,CASSSGTGYEQYF